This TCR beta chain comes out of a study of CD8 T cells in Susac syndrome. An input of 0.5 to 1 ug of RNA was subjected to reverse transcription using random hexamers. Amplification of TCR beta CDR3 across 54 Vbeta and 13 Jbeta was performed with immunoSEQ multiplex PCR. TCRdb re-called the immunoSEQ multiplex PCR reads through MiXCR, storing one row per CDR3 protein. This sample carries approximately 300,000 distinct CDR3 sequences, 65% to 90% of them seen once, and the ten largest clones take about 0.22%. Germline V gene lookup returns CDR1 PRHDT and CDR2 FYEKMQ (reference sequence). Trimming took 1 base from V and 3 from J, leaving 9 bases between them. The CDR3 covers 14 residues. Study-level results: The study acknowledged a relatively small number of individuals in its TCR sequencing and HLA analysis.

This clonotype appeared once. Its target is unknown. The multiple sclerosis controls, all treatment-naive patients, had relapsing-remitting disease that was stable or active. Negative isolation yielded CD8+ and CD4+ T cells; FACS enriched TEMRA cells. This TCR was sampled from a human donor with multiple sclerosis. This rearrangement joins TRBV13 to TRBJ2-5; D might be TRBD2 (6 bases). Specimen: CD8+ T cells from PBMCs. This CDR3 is CASSLVVAEETQYF. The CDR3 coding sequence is TGTGCCAGCAGCTTAGTTGTAGCGGAAGAGACCCAGTACTTC.